The present entry profiles one T cell receptor beta chain with its context. Its antigen is as yet unknown. The data were taken from a study of T cell responses to AZD1222 COVID-19 vaccine. General study findings and limits: Sampling captured repertoires only after the peak T cell response. Spike was spanned by vaccine-associated CD4 TCRs, with dominance at 160-218 and 743-854. Clonal diversity was possibly underestimated, and the donors were mostly white British, with more females.

Method: immunoSEQ multiplex PCR; TCRdb's copy keeps in-frame clones and lacks some. The sample consists of 150,000 to 200,000 clones, 80% to 95% of them appearing once. The sequencing used peripheral blood, collected on day 0 of AZD1222 vaccination. This TCR was sampled from an adult in good health.

The chain's CDR3 is CASRVGYAGGSTGELFF. The CDR3 DNA reads as TGTGCCAGCAGGGTAGGGTATGCGGGAGGCAGCACCGGGGAGCTGTTTTTT. The chain links TRBV7-9 to TRBJ2-2; TRBD2 matches at 8 bases. The junction had 13 bases not matched to a gene; V was cut back by 6 bases and J by 4 bases. Germline V gene lookup returns CDR1 SEHNR and CDR2 FQNEAQ (reference sequence). CDR3 length equals 17 residues. Full variable domain (remainder filled in from reference TRBV7-9 and TRBJ2-2): DTGVSQNPRHKITKRGQNVTFRCDPISEHNRLYWYRQTLGQGPEFLTYFQNEAQLEKSRLLSDRFSAERPKGSFSTLEIQRTEQGDSAMYLCASRVGYAGGSTGELFFGEGSRLTVL.